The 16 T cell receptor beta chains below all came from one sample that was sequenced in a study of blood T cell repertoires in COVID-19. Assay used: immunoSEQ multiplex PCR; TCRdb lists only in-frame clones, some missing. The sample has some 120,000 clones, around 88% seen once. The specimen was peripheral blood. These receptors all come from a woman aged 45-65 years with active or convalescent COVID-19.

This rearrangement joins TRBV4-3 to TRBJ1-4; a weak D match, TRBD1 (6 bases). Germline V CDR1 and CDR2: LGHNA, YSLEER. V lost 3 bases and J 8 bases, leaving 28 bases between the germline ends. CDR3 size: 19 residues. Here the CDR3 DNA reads TGCGCCAGCAGCCAGGGCGCGACGCGGCTCAGGGGTGGGAGAGAAAAACTGTTTTTT. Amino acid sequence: CASSQGATRLRGGREKLFF.

CDR3 nucleotides: TGCAGCGTTGCGCGGGACGCACGAACCTACGAGCAGTACTTC. Protein: CSVARDARTYEQYF. The V gene is TRBV29-1, the J gene TRBJ2-7; tentatively, D is TRBD2 (6 bases). CDR3 length: 14 residues. The germline CDR1 and CDR2 sequences are SQVTM and ANQGSEA. Trimming took 4 bases from V and 2 from J, leaving 15 bases between them.

CDR3 residues: CASRGGSTDTQYF. The CDR3 DNA reads as TGTGCCAGCCGGGGGGGGAGCACAGATACGCAGTATTTT. The V and J genes are TRBV12-3 or TRBV12-4 and TRBJ2-3; TRBD2 matches at 8 bases. V was clipped by 8 bases and J by 0 bases; unmatched bases: 1. This CDR3 is 13 amino acids long.

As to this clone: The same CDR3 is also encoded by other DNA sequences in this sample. CDR3 region: CATSRDQGGYTF. The CDR3 DNA is TGTGCCACCAGCAGAGATCAGGGCGGCTACACCTTC. The genes are TRBV15 and TRBJ1-2; tentatively, D is TRBD1 (5 bases). V lost 0 bases and J 8 bases, leaving 7 bases between the germline ends. The CDR3 sequence is 12 residues long. Germline V gene sequence: CDR1 LNHNV, CDR2 YYDKDF (reference sequence).

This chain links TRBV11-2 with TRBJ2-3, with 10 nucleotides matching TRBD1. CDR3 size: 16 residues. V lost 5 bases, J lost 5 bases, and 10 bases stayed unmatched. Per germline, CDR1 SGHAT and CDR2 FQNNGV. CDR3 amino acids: CASSAFSGTGEDTQYF. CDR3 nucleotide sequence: TGTGCCAGCAGCGCGTTTTCCGGGACAGGGGAAGATACGCAGTATTTT. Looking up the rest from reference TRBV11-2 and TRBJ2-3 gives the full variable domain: EAGVAQSPRYKIIEKRQSVAFWCNPISGHATLYWYQQILGQGPKLLIQFQNNGVVDDSQLPKDRFSAERLKGVDSTLKIQPAKLEDSAVYLCASSAFSGTGEDTQYFGPGTRLTVL.

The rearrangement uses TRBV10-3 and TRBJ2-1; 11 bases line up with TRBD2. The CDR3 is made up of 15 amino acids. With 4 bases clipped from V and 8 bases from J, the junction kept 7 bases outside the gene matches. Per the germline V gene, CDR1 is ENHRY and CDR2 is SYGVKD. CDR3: CAISVATSGSHEQFF. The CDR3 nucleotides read TGTGCCATCAGTGTCGCTACTAGCGGGAGTCATGAGCAGTTCTTC.

The CDR3 loop reads CASSLGGLETQYF. The CDR3 DNA reads TGTGCCAGCAGCTTGGGCGGCCTAGAGACCCAGTACTTC. The chain is built from TRBV5-4 and TRBJ2-5, with unresolved D. CDR1 is SGHNT, CDR2 YYREEE, per germline (reference sequence). The CDR3 length is 13 residues. With 0 bases removed from V and 4 bases from J, the gap between germline ends came to 7 bases.

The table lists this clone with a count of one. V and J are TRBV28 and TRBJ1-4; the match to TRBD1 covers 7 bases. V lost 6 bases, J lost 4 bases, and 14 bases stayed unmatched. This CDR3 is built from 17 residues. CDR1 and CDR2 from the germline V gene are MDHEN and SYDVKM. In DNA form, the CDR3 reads TGTGCCAGCAGGATACAGGGGCCCCGATTACTTAATGAAAAACTGTTTTTT. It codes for CASRIQGPRLLNEKLFF.

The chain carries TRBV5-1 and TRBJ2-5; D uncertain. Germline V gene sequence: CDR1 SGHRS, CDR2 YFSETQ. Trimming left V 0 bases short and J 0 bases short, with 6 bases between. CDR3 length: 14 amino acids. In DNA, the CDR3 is TGCGCCAGCAGCTTGGCCCCGGACCAAGAGACCCAGTACTTC. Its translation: CASSLAPDQETQYF.

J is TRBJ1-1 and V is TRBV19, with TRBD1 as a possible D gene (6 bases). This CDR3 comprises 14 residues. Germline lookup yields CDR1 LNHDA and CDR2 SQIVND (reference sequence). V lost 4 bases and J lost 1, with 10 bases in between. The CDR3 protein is CASSTIRGNTEAFF. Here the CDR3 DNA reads TGTGCCAGTAGTACCATCAGGGGGAACACTGAAGCTTTCTTT.

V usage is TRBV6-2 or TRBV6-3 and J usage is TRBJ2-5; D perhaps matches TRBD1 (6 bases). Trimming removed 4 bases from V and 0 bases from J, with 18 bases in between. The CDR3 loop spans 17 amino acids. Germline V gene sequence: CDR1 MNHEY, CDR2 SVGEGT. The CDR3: CASSFSDLTGNQETQYF. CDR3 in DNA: TGTGCCAGCAGTTTTTCGGACCTGACAGGCAACCAAGAGACCCAGTACTTC.

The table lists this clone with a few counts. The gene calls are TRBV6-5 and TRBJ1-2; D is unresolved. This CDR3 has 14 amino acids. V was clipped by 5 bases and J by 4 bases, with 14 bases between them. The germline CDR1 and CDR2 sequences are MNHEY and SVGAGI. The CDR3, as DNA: TGTGCCAGCAGTCAGCAGAGAGCGGCCTATGGCTACACCTTC. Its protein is CASSQQRAAYGYTF.

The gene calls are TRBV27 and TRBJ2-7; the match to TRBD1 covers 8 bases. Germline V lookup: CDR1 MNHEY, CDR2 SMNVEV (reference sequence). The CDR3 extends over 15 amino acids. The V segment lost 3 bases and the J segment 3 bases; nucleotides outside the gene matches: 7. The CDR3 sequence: CASSLAGTGNYEQYF. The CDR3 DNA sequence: TGTGCCAGCAGTTTGGCCGGGACAGGCAACTACGAGCAGTACTTC.

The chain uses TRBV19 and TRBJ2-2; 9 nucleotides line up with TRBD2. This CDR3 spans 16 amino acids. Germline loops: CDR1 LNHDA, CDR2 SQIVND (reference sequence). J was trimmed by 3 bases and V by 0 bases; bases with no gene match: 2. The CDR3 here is CASSIDSGRYTGELFF. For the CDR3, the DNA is TGTGCCAGTAGTATAGATAGCGGGAGATACACCGGGGAGCTGTTTTTT. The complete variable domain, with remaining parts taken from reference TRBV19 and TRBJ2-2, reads DGGITQSPKYLFRKEGQNVTLSCEQNLNHDAMYWYRQDPGQGLRLIYYSQIVNDFQKGDIAEGYSVSREKKESFPLTVTSAQKNPTAFYLCASSIDSGRYTGELFFGEGSRLTVL.

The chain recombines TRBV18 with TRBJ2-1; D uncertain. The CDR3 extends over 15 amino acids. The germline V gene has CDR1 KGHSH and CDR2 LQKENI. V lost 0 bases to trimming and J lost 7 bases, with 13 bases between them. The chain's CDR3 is CASSPPMPSSNEQFF. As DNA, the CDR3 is TGTGCCAGCTCACCACCGATGCCTAGTAGTAATGAGCAGTTCTTC.

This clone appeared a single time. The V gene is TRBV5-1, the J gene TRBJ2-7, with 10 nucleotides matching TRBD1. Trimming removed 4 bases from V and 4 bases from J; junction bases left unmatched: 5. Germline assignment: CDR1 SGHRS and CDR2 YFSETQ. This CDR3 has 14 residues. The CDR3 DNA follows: TGCGCCAGCAGCAACCGGGACAGGGGTTACGAGCAGTACTTC. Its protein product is CASSNRDRGYEQYF.